The 17 T cell receptor beta chains listed next were all sequenced from one sample in a study of OX40 agonist ivuxolimab in advanced cancers. TCRdb keeps only in-frame clones here, not all; method: immunoSEQ multiplex PCR. The sample has roughly 43,000 clones; 82% are singletons. The starting material was CD4+ or CD8+ T cells sorted from blood, obtained in a trial of the OX40 agonist ivuxolimab. The origin of the receptors is an adult with an advanced solid tumor such as melanoma, head and neck, liver or kidney cancer.

This chain uses TRBV27 with TRBJ2-1; a possible D gene is TRBD1 (7 bases). The CDR3 spans 14 residues. The V and J ends lost 4 bases and 5 bases respectively, with 12 bases between them. Germline V lookup: CDR1 MNHEY, CDR2 SMNVEV (reference sequence). The DNA for the CDR3 is TGTGCCAGCAGTTCAGGGGGGCTCGACAATGAGCAGTTCTTC. Its protein product is CASSSGGLDNEQFF.

This clone came up a few times. CDR3 sequence: CASSKGRGRRVSYEQYF. The CDR3 bases are TGTGCCAGTAGTAAGGGTAGGGGACGGAGAGTCTCCTACGAGCAGTACTTC. This sequence joins TRBV19 and TRBJ2-7; the D call may be TRBD1 or TRBD2 (5 bases each). Germline CDR1 is LNHDA and CDR2 is SQIVND (reference sequence). V gave up 4 bases and J gave up 0 bases, with 19 bases separating them. This CDR3 is 17 amino acids long.

The chain combines TRBV11-3 with TRBJ2-1; D possibly corresponds to TRBD1 (5 bases). The germline V and J ends were trimmed by 2 bases and 8 bases, with 7 bases remaining between them. CDR3 length: 12 amino acids. CDR1 and CDR2 from the germline V gene are SGHNT and YENEEA. The CDR3 reads CASSLRQHEQFF. The CDR3 DNA reads TGTGCCAGCAGCTTACGACAGCATGAGCAGTTCTTC.

V is TRBV6-5 and J is TRBJ1-2; 8 bases line up with TRBD1. This CDR3 region has 13 residues. Germline-derived CDR1 and CDR2 are MNHEY and SVGAGI. Trimming took 7 bases from V and 4 from J; bases not matched to a gene: 5. Written as DNA, the CDR3 is TGTGCCAGCAAACGCCAGGGGGCCTATGGCTACACCTTC. Translated, it gives CASKRQGAYGYTF.

This clone occurred once. The chain couples TRBV7-2 to TRBJ2-3, with D possibly being TRBD1 (5 bases). This CDR3 is built from 12 residues. V was pared by 5 bases and J by 12 bases, with 15 bases between. The germline gives CDR1 SGHTA, CDR2 FQGNSA. This CDR3 reads CASSQHSQDQYF. The CDR3 nucleotides are TGTGCCAGCAGCCAACATTCACAGGATCAGTATTTT.

The chain carries TRBV12-5 and TRBJ2-3, with 7 nucleotides matching TRBD2. The germline CDR1 and CDR2 sequences are LGHNT and FRNRAP. J gave up 6 bases and V 9 bases, and 6 bases lay outside the gene matches. The CDR3 length is 12 residues. The CDR3 DNA follows: TGTGCTAGGGCGGGGCGGGGGGATACGCAGTATTTT. Translated: CARAGRGDTQYF.

The rearrangement uses TRBV29-1 and TRBJ2-5; D unclear. Germline V gene sequence: CDR1 SQVTM, CDR2 ANQGSEA. The CDR3 loop spans 14 amino acids. Trimming removed 3 bases from V and 1 base from J, with 12 bases in between. The DNA for the CDR3 is TGCAGCGTTGACTCGCCACAGATCCAAGAGACCCAGTACTTC. This translates into CSVDSPQIQETQYF.

This chain connects TRBV28 to TRBJ1-2; a possible D gene is TRBD1 (5 bases). The CDR3 consists of 17 residues. The germline V and J ends were trimmed by 2 bases and 8 bases, with 24 bases remaining between them. CDR1 and CDR2 (germline): MDHEN, SYDVKM. The CDR3 region is CASSLGDSYPSGYGYTF. The CDR3 DNA follows: TGTGCCAGCAGTTTAGGAGACAGCTACCCTTCGGGATACGGCTACACCTTC.

The chain has TRBV5-6 and TRBJ1-4; D not certain. The CDR3 loop spans 12 amino acids. Trimming removed 0 bases at V and 7 bases at J, with 4 bases between. From germline, CDR1 is SGHDT and CDR2 YYEEEE. The CDR3 DNA follows: TGTGCCAGCAGCTTGGTGACTGAAAAACTGTTTTTT. Translation gives CASSLVTEKLFF.

The chain recombines TRBV5-1 with TRBJ1-1; D gene uncertain. Trimming pared 0 bases from V and 2 bases from J, leaving 8 bases between. CDR1 SGHRS and CDR2 YFSETQ come from the germline V gene. CDR3 length: 14 amino acids. The CDR3 loop is CASSLANSNTEAFF. The CDR3 DNA reads TGCGCCAGCAGCTTGGCCAACTCAAACACTGAAGCTTTCTTT.

The chain carries TRBV5-4 and TRBJ1-3; perhaps TRBD1 as D (6 bases). V gave up 1 base and J gave up 8 bases, with 19 bases separating them. The length of the CDR3 is 16 residues. Germline V CDR1 and CDR2: SGHNT, YYREEE (reference sequence). Here the CDR3 DNA reads TGTGCCAGCAGCTTGTCCCCCGGGGGAAAGGGGGACACCATATATTTT. It specifies CASSLSPGGKGDTIYF.

This clone occurred a few times. This chain joins TRBV2 and TRBJ1-2, with 7 bases fitting TRBD1. Germline CDR1 is SNHLY and CDR2 is FYNNEI. V lost 8 bases to trimming and J lost 5 bases; unmatched junction nucleotides: 11. This CDR3 region has 14 residues. The CDR3 coding sequence is TGTGCCAGCGAATCCCAGGGGGGAGTATATGGCTACACCTTC. Its protein is CASESQGGVYGYTF.

The chain recombines TRBV6-1 with TRBJ2-5; 8 positions match TRBD2. Germline V gene sequence: CDR1 MNHNS, CDR2 SASEGT. The CDR3 loop spans 13 amino acids. Unmatched junction bases numbered 5, after V lost 7 bases and J lost 4 bases. CDR3 sequence: CASIQRGLETQYF. The CDR3 DNA sequence: TGTGCCAGCATTCAGCGGGGGTTAGAGACCCAGTACTTC.

This clone appeared a few times. CDR3 amino acids: CASSFLDSTDTQYF. DNA of the CDR3: TGTGCCAGCAGCTTCTTGGACAGCACAGATACGCAGTATTTT. V and J are TRBV5-4 and TRBJ2-3; no clear D. The CDR3 has 14 residues. The ends were cut back, 2 bases at V and 0 bases at J, with 7 bases in the middle. Germline V gives CDR1 SGHNT, CDR2 YYREEE (reference sequence).

The rearrangement joins TRBV5-4 to TRBJ2-7; TRBD1 matches 11 bases. Germline CDR1 is SGHNT and CDR2 is YYREEE (reference sequence). V lost 4 bases, J lost 6 bases, and 6 bases stayed unmatched. The length of the CDR3 is 14 residues. Here the CDR3 reads CASSNRDRGAEQYF. In nucleotides, the CDR3 is TGTGCCAGCAGCAACCGGGACAGGGGGGCCGAGCAGTACTTC.

The chain links TRBV20-1 to TRBJ1-2; a possible D gene is TRBD1 (6 bases). CDR1 is DFQATT and CDR2 is SNEGSKA in the germline V gene (reference sequence). The CDR3 length is 11 residues. The V gene lost 4 bases and the J gene lost 7 bases, with 10 bases spanning the gap. In DNA form, the CDR3 reads TGCAGTGCTACAGGGGTACGTGGCTACACCTTC. The encoded protein is CSATGVRGYTF.

This clone came up a few times. This chain joins TRBV5-1 and TRBJ2-3, with 7 bases aligning to TRBD1. This CDR3 spans 14 amino acids. The ends lost 5 bases at V and 0 bases at J; junction bases unmatched: 3. Germline-derived CDR1 and CDR2 are SGHRS and YFSETQ. CDR3 in DNA: TGCGCCAGCAGGCCGGGACAGAGCACAGATACGCAGTATTTT. The encoded protein is CASRPGQSTDTQYF.